This TCR beta chain comes out of a study of T cells in tuberculosis (dated by TCRdb to the late 2010s). A note on the overall study: In the study, CD1B tetramers and high-throughput TCR immunosequencing were combined to characterize T cells specific for the mycobacterial lipid antigen glucose monomycolate (GMM). PBMC from active tuberculosis patients were archived either before standard anti-tuberculosis treatment began or within 7 days of its start. In a South African clinical cohort, IGRA-negative adolescents, IGRA-positive adolescents with latent tuberculosis and adults with active tuberculosis were compared, with under 12 people in each group. Findings and caveats that apply to the study as a whole: Which clinical samples got chosen depended on the availability of cryopreserved specimens, and the active tuberculosis cases were adults, whereas the controls were adolescents. The smaller NN-distances in active tuberculosis patients were driven in part by shorter CDR3-alpha lengths, while the difference seen for TCR-beta was not statistically significant. Smaller mean NN-distances to GMM-specific TCRs were observed in active tuberculosis TCR-alpha repertoires than in IGRA-negative controls, suggesting clonal expansion of GMM-specific TCRs. Using GEM motif frequencies, a classifier achieved 70% accuracy, whereas a classifier built on the diverse GMM-specific repertoire got to roughly 87% accuracy (AUROC more than 0.85).

According to the germline V gene (reference sequence), CDR1 reads GTSNPN and CDR2 reads SVGIG. The V end loses 0 bases and the J end loses 3 bases, and a stretch of 15 bases separates them. The CDR3, cysteine through phenylalanine, is 15 amino acids long. Of the read, only the CDR3 DNA is kept; its 45 bases are in frame from base 1. Regarding this clone: It has no known antigen specificity. No quality values exist for individual bases; no much larger clone is one base distant.

The immunoSEQ multiplex PCR assay was used to generate TCR libraries, with TCR-beta and/or TCR-alpha/delta assays applied to each sample. The Illumina high-throughput platform was used to sequence the amplified TCR libraries. The original pipeline was this. Clustering and dimensionality reduction were performed using pairwise TCRdist distances among GMM-specific receptors from ex vivo sorted or in vitro expanded T cells. The score assigned to each clinical repertoire was mean NN-distance, meaning the average TCRdist to the nearest 10% of tetramer-positive reference sequences. GEM TCR motif frequency was calculated as the fraction of unique TCRs that matched known GEM sequences by V/J usage and CDR3 length. Active tuberculosis was classified by linear discriminant analysis with leave-one-out cross-validation, implemented in scikit-learn. Sourced from immuneACCESS, this table was stored by TCRdb with only in-frame sequences that have V and J called. A share of the clones is absent; for the studies checked, an unresolved V gene accounts for under half, and the remainder has no known explanation. V, J and clone size were drawn from that table, and D and trimming were deduced from the DNA. This sample gives around 30,000 clones in total; about 91% of them show up just once. Around 7% of the sample is in the top ten clones.

This specimen's time point label, interpreted: new active TB diagnosis, blood taken before or within 7 days of starting treatment. The patients with active tuberculosis were newly diagnosed, HIV-seronegative South African adults aged 18 years or older. Confirmation of active tuberculosis was obtained by positive sputum smear microscopy and/or positive M. tuberculosis culture. Immunosequencing was performed on unsorted cryopreserved PBMC and covered 100,000 or so T cells per clinical donor on average. The sequence came from an adult with tuberculosis. The source was PBMCs, collected at tuberculosis diagnosis. The rearranged chain carries TRBV30 and TRBJ2-7, with TRBD2 tentatively as D gene (6 bases match). The sequenced DNA: TGTGCCTGGAGTGTTAAAGCGGGCCACCTCTACGAGCAGTACTTC. This codes for CAWSVKAGHLYEQYF.